The rows below give T cell receptor beta chains drawn from one sample of a study of Ad26.COV2.S vaccination and SARS-CoV-2 variants. The method was immunoSEQ multiplex PCR; TCRdb's version includes in-frame clones alone and lacks a portion of them. This sample has about 370,000 clones, with over 75% found just once. The material was peripheral blood, obtained in a trial of Ad26.COV2.S vaccine versus placebo. Receptors were obtained from a person between 18 and 60 years old who received the Ad26.COV2.S COVID-19 vaccine or a placebo. CDR3s include the opening cysteine and the closing phenylalanine or tryptophan. A D gene is named only where the DNA matches it firmly. Expanded clones are given a class, and other clones once, few, many or no size at all.

j_call d_call v_call clone_size cdr3_nt cdr3_aa
TRBJ2-4 - TRBV28 - TGTGCCAGCAGTTTATTACGAGGGCAACTAGCCAAAAACATTCAGTACTTC CASSLLRGQLAKNIQYF
TRBJ1-3 - TRBV6-5 once TGTGCCAGCAGACAGGTTACCGGAAACACCATATATTTT CASRQVTGNTIYF
TRBJ2-7 - TRBV28 - TGTGCCAGCAGTTCAGCCGGGACCCCGGACCACTTC CASSSAGTPDHF
TRBJ2-3 - TRBV28 - TGTGCCAGCAGTTTCGGGACAGCGGGTACGCAGTATTTT CASSFGTAGTQYF
TRBJ2-5 - TRBV3-1/TRBV3-2 - TGTGCCAGCAGCCTCCGGGCCGAGACAGAGACCCAGTACTTC CASSLRAETETQYF
TRBJ1-2 - TRBV19 - TGTGCCGTAGGCAGGGGATCCTATGGCTACACCTTC CAVGRGSYGYTF
TRBJ2-1 TRBD2 TRBV3-1/TRBV3-2 - TGTGCCAGCAGCCAAGGGGGCGGGGGAGGCCGGGTGTACAATGAGCAGTTCTTC CASSQGGGGGRVYNEQFF
TRBJ1-2 TRBD1 TRBV28 - TGTGCCAGCACCCCCGGACAGGTTAACTATGGCTACACCTTC CASTPGQVNYGYTF
TRBJ2-7 - TRBV6-5 - TGTGCCAGCAGTACCTCCTACGAGCAGTACTTC CASSTSYEQYF
TRBJ1-1 TRBD1 TRBV3-1/TRBV3-2 once TGTGCCAGCAGCCAAGCACGACAGGGAGGTCCTGAAGCTTTCTTT CASSQARQGGPEAFF
TRBJ1-2 TRBD1 TRBV6-1 - TGTGCCAGCAGTGAAGCGGGACAGCGAATTTTCTATGGCTACACCTTC CASSEAGQRIFYGYTF
TRBJ2-1 - TRBV10-2 - TGCGCCAGCAGGTCGGACTGGGACAATGAGCAGTTCTTC CASRSDWDNEQFF
TRBJ2-5 TRBD2 TRBV9 - TGTGCCAGCAGCGTGACTAGCGGGAGGGAGACCCAGTACTTC CASSVTSGRETQYF
TRBJ1-2 - TRBV28 few TGTGCCAGCAGGTTCGAGAGCGGCTACACCTTC CASRFESGYTF
TRBJ1-4 - TRBV29-1 - TGCAGCGTTGCGGACACCTTTAATGAAAAACTGTTTTTT CSVADTFNEKLFF
TRBJ2-5 - TRBV30 - TGTGCCTGGAGCGGGACGGGATCAGAGACCCAGTACTTC CAWSGTGSETQYF
TRBJ1-3 - TRBV4-2 - TGTGCCAGCAGCCAAGATCGAGGGATTCACTCTGGAAACACCATATATTTT CASSQDRGIHSGNTIYF
TRBJ2-5 - TRBV2 few TGTGCCAGCAGTGAAGGGCGAGGGGTGGGAAAGACCCAGTACTTC CASSEGRGVGKTQYF
TRBJ2-7 - TRBV28 - TGTGCCAGCAGTCCCAGCAGGGTGAGGGCCGAGCAGTACTTC CASSPSRVRAEQYF
TRBJ2-7 - TRBV5-1 - TGCGCCAGCAGCTTGAGGGACTCTTCCTACGAGCAGTACTTC CASSLRDSSYEQYF
TRBJ2-7 - TRBV7-6 - TGTGCCAGCAGCCTAGAACGAGGGAGCTACGAGCAGTACTTC CASSLERGSYEQYF
TRBJ2-7 - TRBV7-2 - TGTGCCAGCAGCTTAGTTGGTCGCTACGAGCAGTACTTC CASSLVGRYEQYF
TRBJ2-7 - TRBV4-2 - TGTGCCAGCAGCCAAGTAGGTGTATCCTACGAGCAGTACTTC CASSQVGVSYEQYF
TRBJ1-1 - TRBV12-3/TRBV12-4 - TGTGCCAGCAGTTTCGGTTCCCATGTTGCGACCCTCTTT CASSFGSHVATLF
TRBJ2-2 TRBD2 TRBV5-1 - TGCGCCAGCAGCGTTAGCGGGAGGCTGAACACCGGGGAGCTGTTTTTT CASSVSGRLNTGELFF
TRBJ2-5 - TRBV2 - TGTGCCAGCAGTGACAAGGAAGAGACCCAGTACTTC CASSDKEETQYF
TRBJ2-7 - TRBV28 - TGTGCCAGCTTTAGCGCACAGGAACCATACGAGCAGTACTTC CASFSAQEPYEQYF
TRBJ1-4 - TRBV2 - TGTGCCACCCTTATGAGTACACTGTTTTTT CATLMSTLFF
TRBJ2-2 TRBD1 TRBV14 - TGTGCCAGCAGCCAGGTCGGACAGGGGGCCGGGGAGCTGTTTTTT CASSQVGQGAGELFF
TRBJ1-6 - TRBV7-9 - TGTGCCAGCAGCTTGGAGGGTCATAATTCACCCCTCCACTTT CASSLEGHNSPLHF
TRBJ1-6 - TRBV27 few TGTGCCAGCAGTTTACGACGGTATAATTCACCCCTCCACTTT CASSLRRYNSPLHF
TRBJ1-5 - TRBV19 - TGTGCCAGTAGTATAGGCGGACGCCGCAATCAGCCCCAGCATTTT CASSIGGRRNQPQHF
TRBJ2-1 - TRBV5-1 - TGCGCCAGCAGCTTGGAAGCGGTGGTAAACAATGAGCAGTTCTTC CASSLEAVVNNEQFF
TRBJ2-3 TRBD1 TRBV6-1 - TGTGCCAGCAGTGATAGGAACAGGGGGCAGTATTTT CASSDRNRGQYF
TRBJ2-7 - TRBV24-1 - TGTGCCACCAGTGACGACTCGGACTACGAGCAGTACTTC CATSDDSDYEQYF
TRBJ2-1 - TRBV11-3 few TGTGCCAGCAGCCTCGGACAGTCCTCCTACAATGAGCAGTTCTTC CASSLGQSSYNEQFF
TRBJ1-2 - TRBV11-3 - TGTGCCAGCAGCCCCAGGGCGTACAACTATGGCTACACCTTC CASSPRAYNYGYTF
TRBJ2-3 TRBD1 TRBV28 - TGTGCCAGCACCCCAGGGGGCGCAAGAGCTACGCAGTATTTT CASTPGGARATQYF
TRBJ1-6 - TRBV10-1 - TGCGCCAGCAGTGGTCGGAAGGATTCGAATTCACCCCTCCACTTT CASSGRKDSNSPLHF
TRBJ2-6 - TRBV12-3/TRBV12-4 - TGTGCCAGCACCCTTCTCGGGGCCAACGTCCTGACTTTC CASTLLGANVLTF
TRBJ2-3 TRBD2 TRBV7-3 - TGTGCCAGCAGCTTAATCGCGGGAGCCGGGGATACGCAGTATTTT CASSLIAGAGDTQYF